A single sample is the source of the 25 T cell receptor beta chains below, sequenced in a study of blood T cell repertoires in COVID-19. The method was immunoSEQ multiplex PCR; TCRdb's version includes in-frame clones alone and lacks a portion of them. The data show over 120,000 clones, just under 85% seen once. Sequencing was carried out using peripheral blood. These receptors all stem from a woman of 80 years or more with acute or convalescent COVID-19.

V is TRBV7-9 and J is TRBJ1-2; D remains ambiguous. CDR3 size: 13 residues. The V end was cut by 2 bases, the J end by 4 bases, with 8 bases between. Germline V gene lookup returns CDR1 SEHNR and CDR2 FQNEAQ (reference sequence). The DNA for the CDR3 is TGTGCCAGCAGCTTATCCCACAGCTATGGCTACACCTTC. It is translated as CASSLSHSYGYTF.

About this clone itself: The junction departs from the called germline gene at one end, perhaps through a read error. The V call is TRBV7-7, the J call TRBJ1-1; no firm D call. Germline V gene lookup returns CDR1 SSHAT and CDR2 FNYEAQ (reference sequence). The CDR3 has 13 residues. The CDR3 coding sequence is TGTGCTAGCAGCTTAGAGGCGGGCACTGAAGCTTTCTTT. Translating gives CASSLEAGTEAFF.

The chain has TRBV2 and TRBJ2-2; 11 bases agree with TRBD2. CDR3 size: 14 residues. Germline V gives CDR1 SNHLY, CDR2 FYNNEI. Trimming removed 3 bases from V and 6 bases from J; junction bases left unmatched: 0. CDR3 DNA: TGTGCCAGCAGTGATAGCGGGGGGGCCGGGGAGCTGTTTTTT. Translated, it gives CASSDSGGAGELFF.

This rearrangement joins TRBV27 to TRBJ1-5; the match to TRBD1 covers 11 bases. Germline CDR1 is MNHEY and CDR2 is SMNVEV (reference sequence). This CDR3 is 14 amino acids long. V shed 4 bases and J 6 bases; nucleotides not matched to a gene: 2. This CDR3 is CASSSGTGGQPQHF. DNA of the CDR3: TGTGCCAGCAGTTCCGGGACAGGGGGTCAGCCCCAGCATTTT.

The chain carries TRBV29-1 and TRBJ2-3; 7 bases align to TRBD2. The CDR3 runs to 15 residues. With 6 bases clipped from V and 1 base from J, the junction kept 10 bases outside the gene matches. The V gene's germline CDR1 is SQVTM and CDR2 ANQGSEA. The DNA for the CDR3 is TGCAGCGTCGCCTCTGAACGGGGGGGCACAGATACGCAGTATTTT. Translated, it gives CSVASERGGTDTQYF.

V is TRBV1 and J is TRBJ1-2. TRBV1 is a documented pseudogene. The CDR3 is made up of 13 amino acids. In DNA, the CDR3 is TGCACCAGCACCTTAGTCGGGGGTAATGGCTACACCTTC. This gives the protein CTSTLVGGNGYTF.

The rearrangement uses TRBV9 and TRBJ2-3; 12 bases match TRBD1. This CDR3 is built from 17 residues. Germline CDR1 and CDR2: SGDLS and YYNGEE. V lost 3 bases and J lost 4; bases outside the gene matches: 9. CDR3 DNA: TGTGCCAGCAGCGGCCGGGACAGGGGGCTAGTAGCAGATACGCAGTATTTT. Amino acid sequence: CASSGRDRGLVADTQYF.

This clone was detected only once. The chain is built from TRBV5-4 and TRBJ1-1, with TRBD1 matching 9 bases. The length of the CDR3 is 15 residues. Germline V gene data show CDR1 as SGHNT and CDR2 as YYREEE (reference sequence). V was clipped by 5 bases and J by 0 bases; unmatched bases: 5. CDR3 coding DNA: TGTGCCAGCAGGAGACAGGGGGGGTTGAACACTGAAGCTTTCTTT. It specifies CASRRQGGLNTEAFF.

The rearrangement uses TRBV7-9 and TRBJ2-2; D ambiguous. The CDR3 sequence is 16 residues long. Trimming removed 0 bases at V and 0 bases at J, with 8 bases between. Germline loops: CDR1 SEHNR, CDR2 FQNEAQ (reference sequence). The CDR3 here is CASSLAGRSNTGELFF. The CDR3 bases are TGTGCCAGCAGCTTAGCGGGCAGATCGAACACCGGGGAGCTGTTTTTT. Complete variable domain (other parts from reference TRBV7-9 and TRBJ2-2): DTGVSQNPRHKITKRGQNVTFRCDPISEHNRLYWYRQTLGQGPEFLTYFQNEAQLEKSRLLSDRFSAERPKGSFSTLEIQRTEQGDSAMYLCASSLAGRSNTGELFFGEGSRLTVL.

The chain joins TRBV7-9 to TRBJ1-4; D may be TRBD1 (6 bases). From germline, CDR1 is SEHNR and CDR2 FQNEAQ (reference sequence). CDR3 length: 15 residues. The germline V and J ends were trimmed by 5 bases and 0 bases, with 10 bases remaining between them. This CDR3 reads CASSITGTTNEKLFF. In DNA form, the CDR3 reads TGTGCCAGCAGCATTACAGGGACAACTAATGAAAAACTGTTTTTT.

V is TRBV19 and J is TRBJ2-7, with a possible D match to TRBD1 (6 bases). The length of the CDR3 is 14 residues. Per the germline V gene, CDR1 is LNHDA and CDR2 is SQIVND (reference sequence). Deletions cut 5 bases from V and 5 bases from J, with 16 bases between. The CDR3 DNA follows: TGTGCCAGTAGTTCCCGGGACATGGGCGACGAGCAGTACTTC. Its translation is CASSSRDMGDEQYF.

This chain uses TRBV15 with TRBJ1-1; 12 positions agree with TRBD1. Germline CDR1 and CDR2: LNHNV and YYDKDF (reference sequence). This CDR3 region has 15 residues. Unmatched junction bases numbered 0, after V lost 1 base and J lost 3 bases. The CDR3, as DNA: TGTGCCACCAGCAGAGGGGACAGGGGGCACACTGAAGCTTTCTTT. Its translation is CATSRGDRGHTEAFF.

This CDR3 reads CASSPSLMLAYGYTF. DNA of the CDR3: TGTGCCAGCAGCCCCTCACTGATGCTCGCCTATGGCTACACCTTC. The chain links TRBV7-9 to TRBJ1-2; D unclear. The ends were cut back, 5 bases at V and 4 bases at J, with 17 bases in the middle. Germline loops: CDR1 SEHNR, CDR2 FQNEAQ (reference sequence). The CDR3 consists of 15 residues.

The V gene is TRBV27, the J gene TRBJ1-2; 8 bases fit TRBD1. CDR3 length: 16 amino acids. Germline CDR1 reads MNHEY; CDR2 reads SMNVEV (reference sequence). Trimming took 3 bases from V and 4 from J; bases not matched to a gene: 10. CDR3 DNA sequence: TGTGCCAGCAGTTTCACCGGGACAGGTAGAACCTATGGCTACACCTTC. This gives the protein CASSFTGTGRTYGYTF.

The CDR3 is CASSLQTVNTEAFF. CDR3 DNA: TGCGCCAGCAGCTTACAGACAGTTAACACTGAAGCTTTCTTT. V usage is TRBV5-1 and J usage is TRBJ1-1; TRBD1 might be the D (5 bases). The CDR3 totals 14 residues. V was cut by 2 bases and J by 2 bases, with 10 bases left in between. Per the germline V gene, CDR1 is SGHRS and CDR2 is YFSETQ.

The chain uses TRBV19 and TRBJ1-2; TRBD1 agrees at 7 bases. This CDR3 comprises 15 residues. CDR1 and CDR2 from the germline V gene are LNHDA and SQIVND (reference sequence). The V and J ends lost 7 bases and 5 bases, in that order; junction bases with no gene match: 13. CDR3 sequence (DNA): TGTGCCAGTACCCTACGTCAGGGGGAAGAGTATGGCTACACCTTC. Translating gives CASTLRQGEEYGYTF.

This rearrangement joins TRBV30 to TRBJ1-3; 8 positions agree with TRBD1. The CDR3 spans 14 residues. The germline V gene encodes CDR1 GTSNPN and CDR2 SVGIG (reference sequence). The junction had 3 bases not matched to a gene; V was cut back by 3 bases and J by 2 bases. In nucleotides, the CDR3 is TGTGCCTGGAGCCCAGGGGGCACTGGAAACACCATATATTTT. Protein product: CAWSPGGTGNTIYF.

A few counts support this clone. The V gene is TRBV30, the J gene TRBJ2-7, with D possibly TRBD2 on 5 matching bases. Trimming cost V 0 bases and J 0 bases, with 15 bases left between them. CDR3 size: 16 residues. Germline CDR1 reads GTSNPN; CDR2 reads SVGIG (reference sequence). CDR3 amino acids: CAWSVVGESRSYEQYF. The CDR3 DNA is TGTGCCTGGAGTGTAGTCGGGGAATCCCGCTCCTACGAGCAGTACTTC.

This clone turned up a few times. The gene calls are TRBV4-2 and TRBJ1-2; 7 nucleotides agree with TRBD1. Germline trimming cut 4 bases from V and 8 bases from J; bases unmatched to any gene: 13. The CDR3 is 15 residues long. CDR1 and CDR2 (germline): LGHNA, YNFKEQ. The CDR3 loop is CASSRVRDSGLGYTF. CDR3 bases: TGTGCCAGCAGCCGAGTCCGGGACAGTGGCCTCGGCTACACCTTC.

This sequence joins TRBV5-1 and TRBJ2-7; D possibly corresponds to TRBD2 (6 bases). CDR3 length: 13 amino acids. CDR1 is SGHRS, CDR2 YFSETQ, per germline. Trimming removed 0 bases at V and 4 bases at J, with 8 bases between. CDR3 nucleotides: TGCGCCAGCAGCTTGGAGGAGGGGTACGAGCAGTACTTC. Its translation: CASSLEEGYEQYF. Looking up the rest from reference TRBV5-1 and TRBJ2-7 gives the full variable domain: KAGVTQTPRYLIKTRGQQVTLSCSPISGHRSVSWYQQTPGQGLQFLFEYFSETQRNKGNFPGRFSGRQFSNSRSEMNVSTLELGDSALYLCASSLEEGYEQYFGPGTRLTVT.

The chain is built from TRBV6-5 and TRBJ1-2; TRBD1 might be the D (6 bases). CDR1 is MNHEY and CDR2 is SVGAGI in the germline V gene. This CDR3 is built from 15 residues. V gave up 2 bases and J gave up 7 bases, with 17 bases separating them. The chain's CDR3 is CASSYRRRGGGGYTF. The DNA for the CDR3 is TGTGCCAGCAGTTACCGGCGTAGAGGGGGTGGTGGCTACACCTTC.

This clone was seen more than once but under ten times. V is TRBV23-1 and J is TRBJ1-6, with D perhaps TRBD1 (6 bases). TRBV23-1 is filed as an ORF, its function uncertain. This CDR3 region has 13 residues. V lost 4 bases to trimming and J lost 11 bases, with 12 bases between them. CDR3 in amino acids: CASSRAGVPPLHF. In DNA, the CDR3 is TGCGCCAGCAGTCGGGCAGGGGTTCCACCCCTCCACTTT.

The CDR3 DNA reads TGTGCCAGCAGCTCCAGACAGGGGAGGGTCGGGGAGCTGTTTTTT. This translates into CASSSRQGRVGELFF. The J gene is TRBJ2-2, the V gene TRBV11-3; D might be TRBD1 (8 bases). The germline gives CDR1 SGHNT, CDR2 YENEEA. Trimming cost V 4 bases and J 7 bases, with 16 bases left between them. The CDR3 loop spans 15 amino acids.

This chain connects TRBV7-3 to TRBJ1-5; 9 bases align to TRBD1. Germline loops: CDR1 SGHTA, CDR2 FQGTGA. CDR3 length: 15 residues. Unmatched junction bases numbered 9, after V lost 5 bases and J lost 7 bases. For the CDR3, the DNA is TGTGCCAGCAGCAGGGACAGGGAGGGGAAACAGCCCCAGCATTTT. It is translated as CASSRDREGKQPQHF.

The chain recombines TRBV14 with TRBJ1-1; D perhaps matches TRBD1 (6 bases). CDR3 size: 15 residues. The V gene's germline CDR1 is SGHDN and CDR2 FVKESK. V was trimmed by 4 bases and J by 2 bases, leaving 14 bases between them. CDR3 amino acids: CASSPWEGVNTEAFF. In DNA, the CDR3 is TGTGCCAGCAGCCCCTGGGAGGGGGTAAACACTGAAGCTTTCTTT.